This T cell receptor (beta chain) was sequenced in a study of blood T cell repertoires in COVID-19 (dated by TCRdb to the early 2020s). The study in broad terms: Samples covering the acute and convalescent phases of COVID-19 were provided by collaborators in the United States, Italy and Spain. The material from the prospective study consisted of cDNA or gDNA derived from T cells, B-cell-depleted T cells, or PBMCs. Subjects who had been exposed to COVID-19, were actively infected with it, or had recovered from it provided the deeply sampled blood TCRbeta repertoires that made up the dataset. The repertoires were released in a freely available public database meant as a resource for research on the immune response to SARS-CoV-2. The samples were drawn from two sources: the first 160 participants of the ongoing ImmuneRACE study, and over 950 subjects contributed by 6 global collaborators. A de-identified subject ID, COVID-19 status, age in years and sex were almost always included in the sample metadata. HLA class I and class II types, where available, came from metadata supplied by the sample provider rather than from assay-based typing.

Whole blood was collected in K2EDTA tubes by collaborating institutions according to the institutions' own protocols. Collaborator samples were shipped for TCRbeta analysis as frozen whole blood, isolated PBMCs, or DNA extracted from either sample type. TCRbeta CDR3 regions were amplified from genomic DNA using the immunoSEQ Assay, a bias-controlled multiplex PCR. From the authors' description of their analysis: Nucleated cell counts per sample were estimated from amplification of reference gene primers within the assay. To quantify the absolute abundance of each unique TCRbeta CDR3 rearrangement, sequence reads were collapsed and filtered. For each sample, productive Simpson clonality was calculated as the square root of Simpson's diversity index across productive rearrangements. The table comes from immuneACCESS by way of TCRdb, which keeps in-frame sequences with V and J called. Part of the clones is missing from these tables; in studies checked, under half for an unresolved V gene and the rest for unknown reasons. V and J calls and clone size are those listed in that table; D and trimming were worked out from the DNA. The sample yields a few hundred thousand clones; around four fifths were counted once. 15% to 20% of the sample goes to the ten largest clones.

Trimming leaves V shorter by 3 bases and J shorter by 6 bases, with the junction holding 2 bases beyond the gene matches. Taken from cysteine to phenylalanine, the CDR3 has 14 residues. Of the read, only the CDR3 DNA is kept; its 42 bases are in frame from base 1. CDR1 and CDR2 are read off the germline V gene as KGHSH and LQKENI. This clone has a single count. Its antigen remains unidentified. No base quality information exists; no much larger clone differs at one position. What the study reported, not specific to this receptor: How much clinical and demographic metadata was included differed by source and by participant, and the metadata was provided uncurated.

Sequencing was done on a sample of peripheral blood. This TCR was sampled from a woman aged 80 or over with active or convalescent COVID-19. This sequence uses TRBV18 and TRBJ1-4, with 9 bases matching TRBD1. The DNA is as follows: TGTGCCAGCTCACCCCGACAGGGGGATGAAAAACTGTTTTTT. Its product reads: CASSPRQGDEKLFF.